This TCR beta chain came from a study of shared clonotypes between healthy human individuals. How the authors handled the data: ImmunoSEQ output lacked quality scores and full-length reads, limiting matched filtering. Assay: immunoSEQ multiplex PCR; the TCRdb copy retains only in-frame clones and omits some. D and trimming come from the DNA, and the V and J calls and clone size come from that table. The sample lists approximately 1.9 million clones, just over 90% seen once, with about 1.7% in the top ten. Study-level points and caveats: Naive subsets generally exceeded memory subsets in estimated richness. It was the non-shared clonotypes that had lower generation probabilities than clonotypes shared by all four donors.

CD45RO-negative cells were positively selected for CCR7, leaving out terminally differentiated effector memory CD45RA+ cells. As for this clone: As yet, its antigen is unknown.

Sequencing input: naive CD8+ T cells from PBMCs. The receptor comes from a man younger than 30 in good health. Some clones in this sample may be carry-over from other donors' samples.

This chain's CDR3 is CASSLWLAGGGYEQYF. CDR3 nucleotide sequence: TGTGCCAGCAGCCTCTGGCTAGCGGGAGGGGGGTACGAGCAGTACTTC. The chain carries TRBV4-2 and TRBJ2-7; 12 nucleotides align to TRBD2. The V and J ends lost 4 bases and 4 bases, in that order; junction bases with no gene match: 8. This CDR3 comprises 16 residues. CDR1 LGHNA and CDR2 YNFKEQ come from the germline V gene.